Listed below are T cell receptor beta chains from one sample, sequenced in a study of blood T cell repertoires in COVID-19. Assay: immunoSEQ multiplex PCR; the TCRdb copy retains only in-frame clones and omits some. Found here are 300,000 to 400,000 clones, 70% to 90% of them singletons; the top ten hold 0.9% to 1%. Sample: PBMCs or T cells enriched from blood (not recorded which). The receptors were sampled from a woman in her 30s with acute COVID-19. CDR3s include the opening cysteine and the closing phenylalanine or tryptophan. D genes are given only for firm matches. Clone size is given for some rows only: seen once, a few or many times, or a class if the clone is expanded.

j_call | d_call | v_call | clone_size | cdr3_aa | cdr3_nt
TRBJ2-7 | . | TRBV5-1 | . | CASSLGQAKDYEQYF | TGCGCCAGCAGCTTGGGGCAGGCAAAGGACTACGAGCAGTACTTC
TRBJ2-7 | TRBD2 | TRBV6-2/TRBV6-3 | . | CASSFSGGAYEQYF | TGTGCCAGCAGTTTCTCCGGGGGGGCTTACGAGCAGTACTTC
TRBJ2-7 | TRBD1 | TRBV6-5 | . | CASNTRTGNSYEQYF | TGTGCCAGCAACACGCGGACAGGTAACTCCTACGAGCAGTACTTC
TRBJ1-2 | . | TRBV7-9 | . | CASSLDRASGGYTF | TGTGCCAGCAGCTTAGACAGGGCGTCGGGGGGCTACACCTTC
TRBJ2-2 | TRBD2 | TRBV7-9 | . | CASSSTPGIAGPTGELFF | TGTGCCAGCAGCTCCACCCCGGGCATAGCGGGTCCAACCGGGGAGCTGTTTTTT
TRBJ2-7 | TRBD2 | TRBV28 | . | CASSGTGTSGGPPYEQYF | TGTGCCAGCAGTGGTACCGGGACTAGCGGGGGGCCGCCCTACGAGCAGTACTTC
TRBJ1-5 | . | TRBV24-1 | . | CATSDAQGKGNQPQHF | TGTGCCACCAGTGATGCCCAGGGTAAGGGCAATCAGCCCCAGCATTTT
TRBJ2-7 | . | TRBV10-3 | . | CAIGPDRTYEQYF | TGTGCCATCGGCCCAGACAGGACCTACGAGCAGTACTTC
TRBJ1-1 | . | TRBV3-1/TRBV3-2 | once | CASSRKRGTEAFF | TGTGCCAGCAGCCGAAAGCGGGGCACTGAAGCTTTCTTT
TRBJ1-3 | . | TRBV5-1 | . | CASSIPTGNGNTIYF | TGCGCCAGCAGCATCCCGACGGGAAATGGAAACACCATATATTTT
TRBJ1-4 | . | TRBV30 | . | CAWSVRGNEKLFF | TGTGCCTGGAGTGTTCGGGGAAATGAAAAACTGTTTTTT
TRBJ1-2 | TRBD1 | TRBV5-1 | once | CASSWGDRDGYTF | TGCGCCAGCAGCTGGGGGGACAGAGATGGCTACACCTTC
TRBJ2-4 | TRBD1 | TRBV18 | . | CASSRLGTGGEAKNIQYF | TGTGCCAGCTCACGACTAGGGACAGGGGGCGAAGCCAAAAACATTCAGTACTTC
TRBJ2-1 | TRBD2 | TRBV5-1 | . | CASSPSGDPSDGEQFF | TGCGCCAGCAGCCCGAGCGGGGACCCATCGGACGGTGAGCAGTTCTTC
TRBJ1-1 | . | TRBV5-1 | . | CASSLFMSGQISEAFF | TGCGCCAGCAGCTTGTTTATGTCGGGACAAATCTCTGAAGCTTTCTTT
TRBJ1-6 | . | TRBV9 | once | CASSVEPVNNSPLHF | TGTGCCAGCAGCGTAGAACCAGTTAATAATTCACCCCTCCACTTT
TRBJ2-5 | TRBD2 | TRBV27 | . | CASSPTPPARGWETQYF | TGTGCCAGCAGTCCTACCCCGCCTGCGCGGGGGTGGGAGACCCAGTACTTC
TRBJ2-3 | TRBD2 | TRBV9 | . | CASSVEVLAGATLHDTQYF | TGTGCCAGCAGCGTTGAGGTACTAGCGGGGGCCACCCTCCACGATACGCAGTATTTT
TRBJ1-6 | TRBD1 | TRBV7-2 | . | CASSLGTGILTSPLHF | TGTGCCAGCAGCTTAGGGACAGGGATCCTTACTTCACCCCTCCACTTT
TRBJ1-3 | . | TRBV30 | . | CAWARTATGNTIYF | TGTGCCTGGGCTCGGACAGCCACTGGAAACACCATATATTTT
TRBJ2-1 | . | TRBV30 | . | CAWSVRLGLLRGRYNEQFF | TGTGCCTGGAGTGTACGTCTTGGCCTTTTACGAGGCCGTTACAATGAGCAGTTCTTC
TRBJ2-7 | . | TRBV12-5 | . | CASGDTGWYEQYF | TGTGCTAGTGGGGATACAGGGTGGTACGAGCAGTACTTC
TRBJ2-5 | TRBD1 | TRBV7-9 | . | CASSRYRGLEETQYF | TGTGCCAGCAGTAGGTACAGGGGGCTTGAAGAGACCCAGTACTTC
TRBJ1-2 | TRBD1 | TRBV19 | . | CASSSEAGGGYTF | TGTGCCAGTAGTTCCGAAGCAGGGGGCGGCTACACCTTC
TRBJ2-3 | TRBD1 | TRBV18 | . | CASSPLTGSTDTQYF | TGTGCCAGCTCACCACTGACAGGGAGCACAGATACGCAGTATTTT
TRBJ1-1 | . | TRBV27 | . | CASSLTGNTEAFF | TGTGCCAGCAGTTTGACAGGGAACACTGAAGCTTTCTTT
TRBJ2-7 | TRBD2 | TRBV7-2 | . | CASSLAGGLYEQYF | TGTGCCAGCAGCTTGGCGGGGGGCCTCTACGAGCAGTACTTC
TRBJ2-7 | TRBD2 | TRBV7-2 | . | CASSSKRERYEQYF | TGTGCCAGCAGCTCTAAGCGGGAGCGCTACGAGCAGTACTTC
TRBJ1-5 | TRBD1 | TRBV19 | once | CASSISRQGDFGEPQHF | TGTGCCAGTAGTATTTCCCGACAGGGGGACTTTGGGGAGCCCCAGCATTTT
TRBJ2-3 | TRBD1 | TRBV19 | . | CASKDRGTITDTQYF | TGTGCCAGTAAAGACAGGGGGACGATCACAGATACGCAGTATTTT
TRBJ1-6 | . | TRBV7-2 | . | CASSLGFRTPSSYNSPLHF | TGTGCCAGCAGCTTAGGCTTCAGGACACCGAGCTCCTATAATTCACCCCTCCACTTT
TRBJ1-2 | TRBD1 | TRBV7-2 | . | CASSSTIVTDRGPYGYTF | TGTGCCAGCAGCTCAACCATAGTCACGGACAGGGGGCCCTATGGCTACACCTTC
TRBJ2-7 | . | TRBV29-1 | . | CSVARVPYEQYF | TGCAGCGTCGCCAGGGTACCCTACGAGCAGTACTTC
TRBJ1-2 | . | TRBV12-5 | . | CASGTRGAGDYGYTF | TGTGCTAGTGGAACCCGGGGGGCGGGTGACTATGGCTACACCTTC
TRBJ2-7 | . | TRBV19 | . | CASSIATGYYEQYF | TGTGCCAGTAGTATAGCAACAGGGTACTACGAGCAGTACTTC
TRBJ2-3 | TRBD1 | TRBV29-1 | . | CSVANPGQGTDTQYF | TGCAGCGTTGCCAATCCCGGACAGGGTACAGATACGCAGTATTTT
TRBJ1-1 | . | TRBV7-2 | few | CASSGNRAVGTEAFF | TGTGCCAGCAGCGGCAACAGGGCGGTGGGCACTGAAGCTTTCTTT
TRBJ2-3 | TRBD1 | TRBV7-9 | . | CASSWPGTGPGTDTQYF | TGTGCCAGCAGCTGGCCCGGGACAGGGCCTGGAACAGATACGCAGTATTTT
TRBJ1-1 | . | TRBV5-1 | . | CASSLAGENTEAFF | TGCGCCAGCAGCTTGGCCGGAGAGAACACTGAAGCTTTCTTT
TRBJ1-6 | TRBD1 | TRBV4-1 | . | CASSQEDRGATYTYSPLHF | TGCGCCAGCAGCCAAGAGGACAGGGGGGCTACCTATACATATTCACCCCTCCACTTT
TRBJ2-7 | TRBD1 | TRBV27 | . | CASSLRQGLHEQYF | TGTGCCAGCAGTTTAAGACAGGGTTTGCACGAGCAGTACTTC
TRBJ1-5 | . | TRBV6-4 | . | CASSDPGGDSNQPQHF | TGTGCCAGCAGTGACCCGGGAGGAGATAGCAATCAGCCCCAGCATTTT
TRBJ2-7 | . | TRBV7-2 | . | CASSLVSGVYEQYF | TGTGCCAGCAGCTTAGTCAGCGGCGTCTACGAGCAGTACTTC
TRBJ2-3 | . | TRBV12-3/TRBV12-4 | . | CASSFHTDTQYF | TGTGCCAGCAGTTTTCACACAGATACGCAGTATTTT
TRBJ1-4 | . | TRBV5-1 | . | CASSFAGLINEKLFF | TGCGCCAGCAGCTTTGCAGGGCTGATTAATGAAAAACTGTTTTTT
TRBJ1-3 | TRBD1 | TRBV15 | few | CATRQGLENTIYF | TGTGCCACCCGACAGGGTTTGGAAAACACCATATATTTT
TRBJ1-5 | . | TRBV5-1 | once | CASSFKQGAQPQHF | TGCGCCAGCAGCTTTAAACAGGGAGCTCAGCCCCAGCATTTT
TRBJ2-7 | TRBD2 | TRBV14 | . | CASSPTSVEQYF | TGTGCCAGCAGCCCAACTAGCGTCGAGCAGTACTTC
TRBJ2-6 | TRBD1 | TRBV3-1/TRBV3-2 | . | CASSQSTGGSGANVLTF | TGTGCCAGCAGCCAATCCACAGGGGGATCTGGGGCCAACGTCCTGACTTTC
TRBJ2-7 | TRBD1 | TRBV19 | . | CASSPRDRAYEQYF | TGTGCCAGTAGTCCCCGGGACAGGGCGTACGAGCAGTACTTC
TRBJ1-1 | . | TRBV6-5 | . | CASSYFFPGSEAFF | TGTGCCAGCAGTTACTTTTTCCCGGGTTCTGAAGCTTTCTTT